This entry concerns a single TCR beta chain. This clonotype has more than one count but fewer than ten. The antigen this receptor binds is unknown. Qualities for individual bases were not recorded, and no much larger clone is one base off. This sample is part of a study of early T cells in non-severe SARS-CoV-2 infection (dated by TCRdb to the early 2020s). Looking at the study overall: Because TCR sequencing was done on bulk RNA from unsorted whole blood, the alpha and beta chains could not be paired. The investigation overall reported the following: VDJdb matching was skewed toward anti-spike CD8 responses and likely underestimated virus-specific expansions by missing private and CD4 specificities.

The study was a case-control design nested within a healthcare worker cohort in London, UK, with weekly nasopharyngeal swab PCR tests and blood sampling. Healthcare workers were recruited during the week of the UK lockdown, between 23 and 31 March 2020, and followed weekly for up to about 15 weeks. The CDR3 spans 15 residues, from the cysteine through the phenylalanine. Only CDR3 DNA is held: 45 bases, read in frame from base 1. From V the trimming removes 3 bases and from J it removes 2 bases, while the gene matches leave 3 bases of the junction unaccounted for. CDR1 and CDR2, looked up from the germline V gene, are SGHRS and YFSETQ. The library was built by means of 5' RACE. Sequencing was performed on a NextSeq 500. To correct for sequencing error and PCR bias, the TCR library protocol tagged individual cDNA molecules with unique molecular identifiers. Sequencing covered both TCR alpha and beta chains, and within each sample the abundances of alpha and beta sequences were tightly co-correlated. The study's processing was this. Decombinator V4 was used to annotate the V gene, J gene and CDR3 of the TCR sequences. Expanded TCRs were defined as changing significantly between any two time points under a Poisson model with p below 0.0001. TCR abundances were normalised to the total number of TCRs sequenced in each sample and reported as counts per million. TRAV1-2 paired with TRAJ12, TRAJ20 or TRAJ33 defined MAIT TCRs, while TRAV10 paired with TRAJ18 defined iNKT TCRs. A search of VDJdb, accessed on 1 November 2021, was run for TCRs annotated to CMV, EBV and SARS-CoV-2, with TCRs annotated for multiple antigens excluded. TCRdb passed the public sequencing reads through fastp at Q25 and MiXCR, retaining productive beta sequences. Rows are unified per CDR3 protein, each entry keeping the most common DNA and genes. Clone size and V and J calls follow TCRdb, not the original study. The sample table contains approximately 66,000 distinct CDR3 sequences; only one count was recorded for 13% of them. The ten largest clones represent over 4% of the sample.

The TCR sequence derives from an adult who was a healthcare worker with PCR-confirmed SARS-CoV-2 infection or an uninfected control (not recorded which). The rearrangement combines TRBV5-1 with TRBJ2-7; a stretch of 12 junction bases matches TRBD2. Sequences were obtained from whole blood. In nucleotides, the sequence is TGCGCCAGCAGCTCGGGACTAGCGGGCACCTACGAGCAGTACTTC. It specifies CASSSGLAGTYEQYF.